A selection of T cell receptor beta chains follows, all from one sample in a study of blood T cell repertoires in COVID-19. Sequencing used immunoSEQ multiplex PCR; TCRdb keeps in-frame clones, though not all of them. This sample has about 260,000 clones; over 75% occur once, and the top ten carry about 14%. The sequenced sample was peripheral blood. These receptors were taken from a human donor in a cohort sampled during active COVID-19. Both conserved end residues are part of each CDR3. A D gene is named only where the DNA matches it firmly. Clone size is stated in some rows and not others, as once, few, many or a class when expanded.

cdr3_length j_call clone_size v_call d_call cdr3_nt cdr3_aa
16 TRBJ1-3 NA TRBV27 TRBD1 TGTGCCAGCAGGGCCGGGACAGGCGTCTCTGGAAACACCATATATTTT CASRAGTGVSGNTIYF
12 TRBJ2-1 NA TRBV3-1/TRBV3-2 NA TGTGCCAGCTCTTACTCCAACAATGAGCAGTTCTTC CASSYSNNEQFF
14 TRBJ1-1 few TRBV5-1 TRBD1 TGCGCCAGCAGCTCGGGACAGGGGAGAGCTGAAGCTTTCTTT CASSSGQGRAEAFF
13 TRBJ2-1 NA TRBV7-9 TRBD1 TGTGCCGTCTCCACAGGGGTTGGCAATGAGCAGTTCTTC CAVSTGVGNEQFF
14 TRBJ2-7 NA TRBV7-3 TRBD1 TGTGCCAGCAGCTTGGGACAGGGAGGATACGAGCAGTACTTC CASSLGQGGYEQYF
15 TRBJ2-2 NA TRBV7-8 NA TGTGCCAGCAGCTTAGGGACTACGAACACCGGGGAGCTGTTTTTT CASSLGTTNTGELFF
11 TRBJ2-1 NA TRBV12-3/TRBV12-4 NA TGTGCCAGCAGTCGAGGCAATGAGCAGTTCTTC CASSRGNEQFF
17 TRBJ2-7 NA TRBV4-1 NA TGCGCCAGCAGCCGAACGCGGACATCTCTTCAATCCTACGAGCAGTACTTC CASSRTRTSLQSYEQYF
14 TRBJ2-7 NA TRBV5-1 NA TGCGCCAGCAGCTTGGGTAGGGGGTCCTACGAGCAGTACTTC CASSLGRGSYEQYF
15 TRBJ1-3 once TRBV24-1 TRBD1 TGTGCCACCAGTGATCCCAGGGGGTCTGGAAACACCATATATTTT CATSDPRGSGNTIYF
12 TRBJ2-1 NA TRBV12-3/TRBV12-4 NA TGTGCCAGCAGCCCCTCTGTATCGGAGCAGTTCTTC CASSPSVSEQFF
16 TRBJ1-2 once TRBV7-8 NA TGTGCCAGCAGCTTAGCCTCCGGGTGGGCTAACTATGGCTACACCTTC CASSLASGWANYGYTF
15 TRBJ2-3 NA TRBV28 NA TGTGCCAGCAGTTTGGGGGCCAGAGGCACAGATACGCAGTATTTT CASSLGARGTDTQYF
15 TRBJ2-3 NA TRBV7-6 NA TGTGCCAGCAGCTTAAGCATGATGGTGGCAGATACGCAGTATTTT CASSLSMMVADTQYF
16 TRBJ2-5 NA TRBV29-1 TRBD2 TGCAGCGTTGAAACTAGCGGGAGCCCCCTCCAAGAGACCCAGTACTTC CSVETSGSPLQETQYF
15 TRBJ2-2 NA TRBV5-1 NA TGCGCCAGCAGCTTGGGACTGAGGGACACCGGGGAGCTGTTTTTT CASSLGLRDTGELFF
15 TRBJ2-5 many TRBV28 NA TGTGCCAGCATACCCCAGGGATCAGGGCTGCAGACCCAGTACTTC CASIPQGSGLQTQYF
15 TRBJ2-5 NA TRBV4-1 NA TGCGCCAGCAGCCAAGTCGACGGGGTAGGGGAGACCCAGTACTTC CASSQVDGVGETQYF
15 TRBJ2-5 NA TRBV9 TRBD2 TGTGCCAGCAGCGTAGAAACGGGAGGAGGAGAGACCCAGTACTTC CASSVETGGGETQYF
16 TRBJ2-5 NA TRBV28 TRBD1 TGTGCCAGCAGTCCCGGGACAGGGGGATCGGGGGAGACCCAGTACTTC CASSPGTGGSGETQYF
13 TRBJ2-1 NA TRBV12-3/TRBV12-4 NA TGTGCCAGCAGGGCGGACAGTCCCAATGAGCAGTTCTTC CASRADSPNEQFF
15 TRBJ2-7 NA TRBV11-3 NA TGTGCCAGCAGCTTAAGTGGGGCTAGCTCCTACGAGCAGTACTTC CASSLSGASSYEQYF
12 TRBJ2-1 NA TRBV4-3 NA TGCGCCAGCAGCCAAGAGCGGAATGAGCAGTTCTTC CASSQERNEQFF
15 TRBJ2-5 NA TRBV9 NA TGTGCCAGCAGCGTAGGCGGGGCTCGCCAAGAGACCCAGTACTTC CASSVGGARQETQYF
16 TRBJ2-3 once TRBV9 NA TGTGCCAGCAGCGTAGCAGGAAGGGGATACACAGATACGCAGTATTTT CASSVAGRGYTDTQYF